The clone carrying this T cell receptor beta chain was seen many times. What it binds is unknown. As the method for making TCR beta libraries, quantitative 5'-RACE with molecular barcodes was used. A single record per CDR3 protein comes from TCRdb applying MiXCR to the 5' RACE reads. The repertoire holds about 540,000 distinct CDR3 sequences, with roughly 13% as singletons. The CDR3 spans 12 residues. Germline loops: CDR1 MNHEY, CDR2 SVGEGT. V gave up 0 bases and J gave up 9 bases, with 8 bases separating them. This entry is derived from a study of CD8 T cells in ankylosing spondylitis. General study findings and limits: Disease-linked clones were found to be CD8+ and relatively rare in peripheral blood. A TCR beta motif of roughly 8 highly homologous variants appeared characteristic of ankylosing spondylitis blood. In ankylosing spondylitis patients, matched synovial fluid reportedly showed significant enrichment of disease-linked clones. Earlier studies detected some motif variants in reactive arthritis synovial fluid and blood.

The V call is TRBV6-2 or TRBV6-3, the J call TRBJ2-5; the D call may be TRBD1 or TRBD2 (5 bases each). This clonotype was sampled from a male donor with ankylosing spondylitis. The sample comprised blood, either unsorted or a sorted T cell fraction (not recorded which). CDR3 sequence (DNA): TGTGCCAGCAGTTACTCCACGGGGCCCCAGTACTTC. This encodes CASSYSTGPQYF.